This T cell receptor beta chain is from a study of beta chain features in type 1 diabetes. The study reverse transcribed the entire isolated RNA, so it sequenced expressed TCRB transcripts. Profiling relied on immunoSEQ multiplex PCR, and the TCRdb table lists in-frame clones only, not all of them. The sample shows 110,000 or so clones, 30% to 40% of them seen only once. One heparinised draw of blood, averaging roughly 0.12 L, came from each donor. Once sorted, every population was more than 98% pure. CDR3 length: 13 residues. Germline V gives CDR1 SGHTA, CDR2 FQGNSA. Trimming left V 3 bases short and J 1 base short, with 6 bases between. Study-level points and caveats: Fewer insertions but more deletions were seen at VDJ junctions in type 1 diabetes patients. Moderate but significant shortening of TCRB CDR3s was recorded in all four CD4+ subsets from Type 1 diabetes patients.

About this clone: Antigen unknown.

V usage is TRBV7-2 and J usage is TRBJ1-1; D is undetermined. The source material was stem cell memory CD4+ T cells from blood. The clonotype was recovered from a woman aged 18-35 years in good health. CDR3: CASSFTENTEAFF. The DNA for the CDR3 is TGTGCCAGCAGCTTTACAGAGAACACTGAAGCTTTCTTT.